This TCR beta chain was obtained from a study of cytomegalovirus exposure and HLA in healthy donors. Across the whole study: Across roughly 400 genotyped donors, 65% to 90% landed in the Caucasian-associated ancestry cluster. Whole-study findings and limits: Researchers counted roughly 150 TCR beta chains as cytomegalovirus-associated.

V dropped 7 bases and J dropped 2 bases, with 17 bases sitting between them. The germline CDR1 and CDR2 sequences are ENHRY and SYGVKD. The CDR3 is 15 residues long. Turning to this clone: Its antigen is still unknown. In the same sample, other DNA sequences code for this CDR3.

The PCR was carried out with 60 Vbeta primers and 13 Jbeta primers. Measured with immunoSEQ multiplex PCR; TCRdb has only the in-frame clones, and not every one. The table shows under 200,000 clones, with over 65% occurring only once. The J gene is TRBJ1-2, the V gene TRBV10-3, with a possible D match to TRBD1 (6 bases). Sequenced sample: PBMCs. The receptor's source is a woman aged 25 to 39 in good health and CMV-seronegative. This CDR3 reads CAITDSDRLNYGYTF. CDR3 in DNA: TGTGCCATCACCGATTCCGACAGGCTGAACTATGGCTACACCTTC.